These 28 T cell receptor beta chains share one sample of origin, sequenced in a study of T cells in Graves' hyperthyroidism and ophthalmopathy. From RNA transcripts, TCR beta CDR3 regions were amplified. The primer set for the first-round RT-PCR of the TCR CDR3 was HTBI. Each CDR3 protein gets one entry after TCRdb re-called the multiplex PCR reads with MiXCR. The sample consists of around 290,000 distinct CDR3 sequences, over 15% of them appearing once. The sample consisted of blood. These receptors came from an older woman with Graves' ophthalmopathy.

The genes are TRBV29-1 and TRBJ2-7, with TRBD2 as a possible D gene (5 bases). CDR1 is SQVTM and CDR2 is ANQGSEA in the germline V gene. Deletions cut 4 bases from V and 2 bases from J, with 9 bases between. The CDR3 contains 12 residues. As DNA, the CDR3 is TGCAGCGTTGGGAGGAGTACCTACGAGCAGTACTTC. Its translation is CSVGRSTYEQYF.

This clonotype showed up just a few times. This CDR3 reads CASSGNWGGELFF. The DNA of the CDR3 is TGTGCCAGCAGTGGAAACTGGGGAGGAGAGCTGTTTTTT. This chain links TRBV6-1 with TRBJ2-2; maybe TRBD2 (6 bases). CDR1 MNHNS and CDR2 SASEGT come from the germline V gene. Trimming pared 4 bases from V and 11 bases from J, leaving 14 bases between. CDR3 length: 13 residues.

The chain recombines TRBV5-1 with TRBJ1-3; the D gene is possibly TRBD1 (6 bases). Trimming took 5 bases from V and 4 from J, leaving 16 bases between them. Germline lookup yields CDR1 SGHRS and CDR2 YFSETQ. CDR3 length: 15 amino acids. CDR3 loop: CASSLGSGGGNTIYF. The CDR3, as DNA: TGCGCCAGCAGTCTGGGATCCGGGGGCGGAAACACCATATATTTT. Full variable domain (outside the CDR3, taken from reference TRBV5-1 and TRBJ1-3): KAGVTQTPRYLIKTRGQQVTLSCSPISGHRSVSWYQQTPGQGLQFLFEYFSETQRNKGNFPGRFSGRQFSNSRSEMNVSTLELGDSALYLCASSLGSGGGNTIYFGEGSWLTVV.

The chain carries TRBV3-1 and TRBJ1-1; 9 bases map to TRBD1. The V and J ends lost 3 bases and 5 bases, in that order; junction bases with no gene match: 4. The CDR3 is 14 residues long. Germline CDR1 is LGHDT and CDR2 is YNNKEL (reference sequence). CDR3 bases: TGTGCCAGCAGCCATCGTGGACAGGGGACTGAAGCTTTCTTT. It encodes CASSHRGQGTEAFF.

This clonotype has a handful of counts. The chain has TRBV27 and TRBJ2-1; no firm D call. The V gene lost 5 bases and the J gene lost 0 bases, with 17 bases spanning the gap. Germline CDR1 MNHEY, CDR2 SMNVEV (reference sequence). The length of the CDR3 is 17 residues. CDR3: CASSGEGWALSYNEQFF. The DNA of the CDR3 is TGTGCCAGCAGTGGGGAAGGGTGGGCCCTCTCCTACAATGAGCAGTTCTTC.

This clonotype was detected only a few times. This chain uses TRBV4-2 with TRBJ1-4; D remains ambiguous. Germline-derived CDR1 and CDR2 are LGHNA and YNFKEQ. The V end lost 2 bases, the J end lost 7 bases, and 14 bases lay between the germline ends. This CDR3 is 15 amino acids long. The CDR3 sequence: CASSQSRSSSEKLFF. The CDR3 nucleotides are TGTGCCAGCAGCCAATCTCGCAGTAGTAGTGAAAAACTGTTTTTT.

This clonotype was counted many times. The chain has TRBV20-1 and TRBJ2-3; 14 bases are shared with TRBD2. The ends lost 3 bases at V and 3 bases at J; junction bases unmatched: 2. The CDR3 has 15 amino acids. Looked up from germline, CDR1 is DFQATT and CDR2 is SNEGSKA (reference sequence). Here the CDR3 reads CSARGTSGSTDTQYF. CDR3 bases: TGCAGTGCTAGGGGGACTAGCGGGAGTACAGATACGCAGTATTTT.

The V gene is TRBV20-1, the J gene TRBJ1-1, with a weak D call TRBD1 (5 bases). This CDR3 contains 13 residues. Trimming took off 3 bases at V and 3 bases at J, with 11 bases between the two ends. Germline CDR1 and CDR2: DFQATT and SNEGSKA (reference sequence). CDR3 in DNA: TGCAGTGCTAGGCGGGGGGGAGACACTGAAGCTTTCTTT. Amino acid sequence: CSARRGGDTEAFF.

This clonotype was picked up many times. Here the CDR3 reads CASTNWGVYGYTF. CDR3 DNA: TGTGCCAGCACCAACTGGGGGGTATATGGCTACACCTTC. The chain uses TRBV28 and TRBJ1-2; D possibly corresponds to TRBD1 (5 bases). V gave up 7 bases and J gave up 5 bases, with 14 bases separating them. The CDR3 extends over 13 amino acids. The germline V gene has CDR1 MDHEN and CDR2 SYDVKM.

Many counts were recorded for this clonotype. This sequence joins TRBV20-1 and TRBJ2-7; D remains ambiguous. This CDR3 spans 13 amino acids. V shed 3 bases and J shed 0 bases, with 9 bases lying between them. Germline V CDR1 and CDR2: DFQATT, SNEGSKA (reference sequence). The chain's CDR3 is CSASSQTSYEQYF. The CDR3 nucleotides read TGCAGTGCTAGCAGTCAAACCTCCTACGAGCAGTACTTC.

Comment on this clonotype: This may be a read error, as it is one base from a much larger clone. The CDR3, as DNA: TGTGCCAGCAGCCCGGGACAGGGGGACACCGGGGAGCTGGTTTTT. The encoded protein is CASSPGQGDTGELVF. The rearrangement links TRBV7-9 to TRBJ2-2; 11 bases fit TRBD1. The CDR3 spans 15 residues. The V gene's germline CDR1 is SEHNR and CDR2 FQNEAQ (reference sequence).

Many counts were recorded for this clonotype. This chain joins TRBV6-1 and TRBJ1-2, with 11 bases fitting TRBD1. The CDR3 has 17 amino acids. The germline V gene encodes CDR1 MNHNS and CDR2 SASEGT. V dropped 5 bases and J dropped 4; count of bases not matched to a gene: 12. CDR3 loop: CASSKRTGGASLYGYTF. CDR3 coding DNA: TGTGCCAGCAGTAAGCGGACAGGGGGCGCCTCACTCTATGGCTACACCTTC.

At least ten counts were recorded for this clonotype. In nucleotides, the CDR3 is TGCAGTGCTAGAGCGTCTAGCGGGGGGAACTCCTACGAGCAGTACTTC. Translation gives CSARASSGGNSYEQYF. This rearrangement joins TRBV20-1 to TRBJ2-7; 11 nucleotides line up with TRBD2. CDR1 and CDR2 from the germline V gene are DFQATT and SNEGSKA (reference sequence). CDR3 size: 16 residues. With V trimmed by 1 base and J by 0 bases, 5 bases remained unmatched.

This clonotype was seen at least ten times. The J gene is TRBJ2-1, the V gene TRBV28; 10 nucleotides agree with TRBD2. The germline gives CDR1 MDHEN, CDR2 SYDVKM. The CDR3 is 14 residues long. The V gene end was trimmed by 8 bases and the J gene end by 12 bases; junction bases not matched to a gene: 13. The CDR3 region has the DNA TGTGCCAGCTCCGAAGCGGGGGGGCCAGATTGGCAGTTCTTC. As protein: CASSEAGGPDWQFF.

This clonotype appeared many times. The chain joins TRBV11-2 to TRBJ2-3, with no clear D. This CDR3 contains 13 residues. Germline loops: CDR1 SGHAT, CDR2 FQNNGV. V was clipped by 3 bases and J by 4 bases, with 8 bases between them. The CDR3 region is CASSFTRSDTQYF. For the CDR3, the DNA is TGTGCCAGCAGCTTTACAAGGTCAGATACGCAGTATTTT.

The chain combines TRBV18 with TRBJ1-1, with 7 bases lining up with TRBD1. The V gene end was trimmed by 3 bases and the J gene end by 1 base; junction bases not matched to a gene: 2. The CDR3 contains 14 residues. CDR1 is KGHSH and CDR2 is LQKENI in the germline V gene. Here the CDR3 DNA reads TGTGCCAGCTCACCGGAGGGGGCGAACACTGAAGCTTTCTTT. Translation gives CASSPEGANTEAFF.

The genes are TRBV6-2 or TRBV6-3 and TRBJ2-1, with D maybe TRBD2 (6 bases). Germline-derived CDR1 and CDR2 are MNHEY and SVGEGT. Trimming left V 5 bases short and J 0 bases short, with 14 bases between. The CDR3 is 16 residues long. The CDR3 is CASSLGLKSSYNEQFF. The CDR3 coding sequence is TGTGCCAGCAGTCTGGGACTCAAGAGCTCCTACAATGAGCAGTTCTTC.

This clonotype was seen many times. The rearrangement links TRBV18 to TRBJ1-6; no definite D call. CDR1 and CDR2 (germline): KGHSH, LQKENI. The V and J ends lost 2 bases and 0 bases respectively, with 8 bases between them. This CDR3 contains 16 residues. The CDR3 DNA follows: TGTGCCAGCTCACCATCGAGCAGCTCCTATAATTCACCCCTCCACTTT. It yields the protein CASSPSSSSYNSPLHF.

Ten or more counts support this clonotype. V and J are TRBV2 and TRBJ1-5; no definite D call. V dropped 4 bases and J dropped 0 bases, with 7 bases sitting between them. The CDR3 covers 14 residues. CDR1 and CDR2 (germline): SNHLY, FYNNEI. The CDR3, as DNA: TGTGCCAGCAGTGCGGAATATAGCAATCAGCCCCAGCATTTT. It yields the protein CASSAEYSNQPQHF.

This clonotype was observed many times. The rearrangement uses TRBV5-1 and TRBJ2-7; weak D call: TRBD1 (6 bases). The CDR3 runs 17 residues. V lost 5 bases, J lost 4 bases, and 25 bases lay in between. Germline CDR1 and CDR2: SGHRS and YFSETQ. The CDR3 spells CASSQGQGVEARYEQYF. The CDR3 DNA reads as TGCGCCAGCAGTCAGGGGCAGGGCGTGGAAGCAAGGTACGAGCAGTACTTC.

Ten or more counts support this clonotype. The rearrangement links TRBV2 to TRBJ1-5; 8 bases are a match to TRBD1. CDR1 and CDR2 from the germline V gene are SNHLY and FYNNEI. The CDR3 contains 17 residues. V trimming: 1 base; J trimming: 2 bases; junction bases outside the gene matches: 7. The CDR3 nucleotides are TGTGCCAGCAGTGAAGGGCCAGGGGGCCCTGGCAATCAGCCCCAGCATTTT. Encoded protein: CASSEGPGGPGNQPQHF.

This sequence joins TRBV5-1 and TRBJ2-2; 7 bases line up with TRBD1. CDR1 and CDR2 from the germline V gene are SGHRS and YFSETQ. The CDR3 contains 15 residues. With V trimmed by 3 bases and J by 5 bases, 7 bases remained unmatched. The CDR3 reads CASSSGQALTGELFF. The DNA for the CDR3 is TGCGCCAGCAGCTCCGGACAGGCGCTTACCGGGGAGCTGTTTTTT.

This clonotype showed up many times. V and J are TRBV6-1 and TRBJ1-2; 8 nucleotides agree with TRBD1. Germline lookup yields CDR1 MNHNS and CDR2 SASEGT. The J segment lost 8 bases and the V segment lost 6 bases, leaving 11 bases of the junction unmatched. The CDR3 extends over 14 amino acids. CDR3 residues: CASRHRGVGDGYTF. The CDR3 coding sequence is TGTGCCAGCAGACACAGGGGGGTGGGGGACGGCTACACCTTC.

This clonotype was counted ten times or more. The chain has TRBV10-3 and TRBJ1-1; 8 positions agree with TRBD1. CDR3 length: 14 residues. CDR1 and CDR2 (germline): ENHRY, SYGVKD. J lost 0 bases, V lost 10 bases, and 7 bases had no gene match. Here the CDR3 reads CATADRVMNTEAFF. The CDR3 DNA is TGTGCCACCGCGGACAGGGTCATGAACACTGAAGCTTTCTTT.

This sequence joins TRBV3-1 and TRBJ1-2, with D possibly being TRBD1 (6 bases). The CDR3 length is 15 residues. V shed 5 bases and J shed 7 bases, with 20 bases lying between them. Germline V gene lookup returns CDR1 LGHDT and CDR2 YNNKEL (reference sequence). CDR3 residues: CASSSTSGSGVGYTF. As DNA, the CDR3 is TGTGCCAGCAGCTCCACCTCAGGTTCAGGGGTTGGCTACACCTTC. The variable domain in full, with the rest retrieved from reference TRBV3-1 and TRBJ1-2, is DTAVSQTPKYLVTQMGNDKSIKCEQNLGHDTMYWYKQDSKKFLKIMFSYNNKELIINETVPNRFSPKSPDKAHLNLHINSLELGDSAVYFCASSSTSGSGVGYTFGSGTRLTVV.

This clonotype was observed many times. CDR3 sequence (DNA): TGCAGTGCTAGAGTTCTCTCGGGGGGGCAACGATACGAGCAGTACTTC. Translated, it gives CSARVLSGGQRYEQYF. The genes are TRBV20-1 and TRBJ2-7, with 8 nucleotides matching TRBD2. Germline trimming cut 1 base from V and 4 bases from J; bases unmatched to any gene: 12. Germline CDR1 reads DFQATT; CDR2 reads SNEGSKA (reference sequence). This CDR3 is 16 amino acids long.

This clonotype was found many times. This sequence joins TRBV6-2 or TRBV6-3 and TRBJ1-2, with D perhaps TRBD1 (6 bases). This CDR3 has 16 amino acids. Germline V CDR1 and CDR2: MNHEY, SVGEGT. V was trimmed by 6 bases and J by 4 bases, leaving 21 bases between them. DNA of the CDR3: TGTGCCAGCAGCCACCGCGTCAGGGGAATCCTCTATGGCTACACCTTC. Translated, it gives CASSHRVRGILYGYTF.

This clonotype has a count of ten or more. The chain is built from TRBV24-1 and TRBJ2-7; D ambiguous. CDR3 length: 13 residues. The V and J ends lost 5 bases and 3 bases respectively, with 10 bases between them. CDR1 is KGHDR, CDR2 SFDVKD, per germline. The CDR3 loop is CATSGDRNYEQYF. The CDR3 DNA reads TGTGCCACCAGTGGCGATAGAAACTACGAGCAGTACTTC.